The 23 T cell receptor beta chains below were found in one sample sequenced in a study of blood T cell repertoires in COVID-19. This table comes from immunoSEQ multiplex PCR, and its TCRdb copy is limited to in-frame clones, with some not included. Found here are some 130,000 clones, about 83% of them singletons; the top ten hold 8.5% to 10%. The sequenced sample was peripheral blood. These receptor sequences come from a man aged 40-55 years with active or convalescent COVID-19.

The chain links TRBV9 to TRBJ2-2, with no clear D. The V gene lost 0 bases and the J gene lost 4 bases, with 10 bases spanning the gap. This CDR3 spans 15 amino acids. Looked up from germline, CDR1 is SGDLS and CDR2 is YYNGEE. The CDR3 DNA sequence: TGTGCCAGCAGCGTAGGGGTCTCGGGCACCGGGGAGCTGTTTTTT. It encodes CASSVGVSGTGELFF.

The chain couples TRBV11-2 to TRBJ1-4, with D unresolved. CDR1 and CDR2 (germline): SGHAT, FQNNGV. The CDR3 contains 14 residues. V was shortened by 1 base and J by 4 bases, with 7 bases between the two germline ends. The CDR3: CASSLGVVNEKLFF. CDR3 DNA sequence: TGTGCCAGCAGCTTAGGCGTTGTTAATGAAAAACTGTTTTTT.

The V call is TRBV2, the J call TRBJ1-6, with no clear D. V lost 7 bases, J lost 10 bases, and 20 bases lay in between. This CDR3 is 15 amino acids long. Germline V gives CDR1 SNHLY, CDR2 FYNNEI. CDR3 protein: CASIRLGPKGSPLHF. DNA for the CDR3: TGTGCCAGCATCAGACTAGGTCCCAAGGGATCACCCCTCCACTTT.

The chain has TRBV7-2 and TRBJ1-1; D may be TRBD1 (6 bases). Germline lookup yields CDR1 SGHTA and CDR2 FQGNSA. Trimming removed 5 bases at V and 6 bases at J, with 16 bases between. The CDR3 covers 14 residues. As DNA, the CDR3 is TGTGCCAGCAGCCCCGACAGGATTTCATCTGAAGCTTTCTTT. Protein product: CASSPDRISSEAFF.

The chain links TRBV11-2 to TRBJ1-1, with TRBD1 matching over 7 bases. Germline V gives CDR1 SGHAT, CDR2 FQNNGV. The CDR3 consists of 14 residues. Trimming at V came to 0 bases and at J to 5 bases, leaving 3 bases not matched to a gene. The CDR3 sequence is CASSLEAGGTEAFF. CDR3 nucleotide sequence: TGTGCCAGCAGCTTAGAGGCAGGGGGAACTGAAGCTTTCTTT.

This sequence joins TRBV5-4 and TRBJ2-5; perhaps TRBD1 as D (6 bases). V gave up 2 bases and J gave up 5 bases, with 13 bases separating them. The CDR3 extends over 14 amino acids. From germline, CDR1 is SGHNT and CDR2 YYREEE (reference sequence). CDR3 DNA sequence: TGTGCCAGCAGCTTAGCAGGGGTGGCGGAGACCCAGTACTTC. This encodes CASSLAGVAETQYF.

The chain combines TRBV2 with TRBJ2-3; perhaps TRBD2 as D (5 bases). CDR1 SNHLY and CDR2 FYNNEI come from the germline V gene. The V end was cut by 2 bases, the J end by 4 bases, with 10 bases between. The CDR3 runs 14 residues. CDR3 amino acids: CASSERGSPDTQYF. The CDR3 nucleotides read TGTGCCAGCAGTGAACGGGGATCCCCAGATACGCAGTATTTT.

The chain employs TRBV7-9 and TRBJ2-7; 8 nucleotides align to TRBD2. With 5 bases clipped from V and 3 bases from J, the junction kept 9 bases outside the gene matches. CDR3 length equals 15 residues. The germline gives CDR1 SEHNR, CDR2 FQNEAQ (reference sequence). CDR3 nucleotides: TGTGCCAGCAGCAGTTCCGGGGGGGCCGGCTACGAGCAGTACTTC. Residues: CASSSSGGAGYEQYF. Full variable domain (rest looked up from reference TRBV7-9 and TRBJ2-7): DTGVSQNPRHKITKRGQNVTFRCDPISEHNRLYWYRQTLGQGPEFLTYFQNEAQLEKSRLLSDRFSAERPKGSFSTLEIQRTEQGDSAMYLCASSSSGGAGYEQYFGPGTRLTVT.

This clone was seen a handful of times. The chain carries TRBV7-6 and TRBJ1-5; maybe TRBD1 (6 bases). The CDR3 contains 15 residues. Germline V CDR1 and CDR2: SGHVS, FNYEAQ. The germline V and J ends were trimmed by 5 bases and 1 base, with 12 bases remaining between them. The CDR3 coding sequence is TGTGCCAGCAGCGCTGGGACACTCAGCAATCAGCCCCAGCATTTT. It specifies CASSAGTLSNQPQHF.

The rearrangement uses TRBV6-5 and TRBJ1-2; 8 bases match TRBD1. This CDR3 is 15 amino acids long. Trimming cost V 4 bases and J 3 bases; bases outside gene matches: 7. Germline V CDR1 and CDR2: MNHEY, SVGAGI. The CDR3 DNA sequence: TGTGCCAGCAGTTCCCCCGGGACAGGCTACTATGGCTACACCTTC. This gives the protein CASSSPGTGYYGYTF.

The V gene is TRBV5-4, the J gene TRBJ2-2, with D perhaps matching TRBD1 (6 bases). Trimming left V 3 bases short and J 0 bases short, with 12 bases between. CDR3 length equals 16 residues. Germline V gene sequence: CDR1 SGHNT, CDR2 YYREEE (reference sequence). The CDR3 spells CASSSYQGTNTGELFF. The CDR3 bases are TGTGCCAGCAGCTCGTACCAGGGGACGAACACCGGGGAGCTGTTTTTT.

The chain carries TRBV7-2 and TRBJ1-6, with 10 positions matching TRBD1. The CDR3 contains 16 residues. Trimming at V came to 5 bases and at J to 10 bases, leaving 11 bases not matched to a gene. The germline V gene encodes CDR1 SGHTA and CDR2 FQGNSA. The CDR3 here is CASSVMGGQGSSPLHF. The CDR3 region has the DNA TGTGCCAGCAGCGTCATGGGGGGACAGGGGTCCTCACCCCTCCACTTT.

This chain connects TRBV27 to TRBJ1-2; 7 positions match TRBD1. The CDR3 length is 17 residues. Germline V gene data show CDR1 as MNHEY and CDR2 as SMNVEV (reference sequence). V was clipped by 5 bases and J by 1 base; unmatched bases: 13. DNA of the CDR3: TGTGCCAGCAGTCCCCAGCCCCGGGACAGAAATAACTATGGCTACACCTTC. It translates to CASSPQPRDRNNYGYTF.

This clone was seen once. The chain employs TRBV7-9 and TRBJ1-4; maybe TRBD1 (6 bases). Looked up from germline, CDR1 is SEHNR and CDR2 is FQNEAQ (reference sequence). This CDR3 is 14 amino acids long. Trimming took off 5 bases at V and 4 bases at J, with 11 bases between the two ends. This chain's CDR3 is CASSPTGYNEKLFF. CDR3 in DNA: TGTGCCAGCAGCCCGACAGGTTATAATGAAAAACTGTTTTTT.

J is TRBJ2-7 and V is TRBV5-4; 11 nucleotides agree with TRBD1. This CDR3 contains 15 residues. Per the germline V gene, CDR1 is SGHNT and CDR2 is YYREEE (reference sequence). The V gene end was trimmed by 4 bases and the J gene end by 7 bases; junction bases not matched to a gene: 10. CDR3 amino acids: CASSPVGTGGREQYF. The CDR3 bases are TGTGCCAGCAGCCCGGTGGGGACAGGGGGTCGGGAGCAGTACTTC.

The chain employs TRBV2 and TRBJ2-1; perhaps TRBD1 as D (5 bases). This CDR3 is 16 amino acids long. The germline V gene has CDR1 SNHLY and CDR2 FYNNEI. The V gene lost 3 bases and the J gene lost 4 bases, with 16 bases spanning the gap. This CDR3 reads CASSDSSAGMYNEQFF. The CDR3 nucleotides are TGTGCCAGCAGTGATAGCAGCGCAGGGATGTACAATGAGCAGTTCTTC. Full variable domain (missing parts from reference TRBV2 and TRBJ2-1): EPEVTQTPSHQVTQMGQEVILRCVPISNHLYFYWYRQILGQKVEFLVSFYNNEISEKSEIFDDQFSVERPDGSNFTLKIRSTKLEDSAMYFCASSDSSAGMYNEQFFGPGTRLTVL.

The gene calls are TRBV4-3 and TRBJ2-7; 10 bases match TRBD1. With 4 bases clipped from V and 2 bases from J, the junction kept 8 bases outside the gene matches. Germline lookup yields CDR1 LGHNA and CDR2 YSLEER. The CDR3 has 16 amino acids. The CDR3 nucleotides are TGCGCCAGCAGCCGCCATACCGGGACAGGGGCCTACGAGCAGTACTTC. Translated, it gives CASSRHTGTGAYEQYF.

This clone has a single count. The rearrangement joins TRBV10-3 to TRBJ1-2, with D possibly TRBD1 on 5 matching bases. V lost 0 bases and J lost 0, with 5 bases in between. Per germline, CDR1 ENHRY and CDR2 SYGVKD. The CDR3 has 14 residues. The CDR3 loop is CAISESDTNYGYTF. DNA of the CDR3: TGTGCCATCAGTGAGTCGGACACTAACTATGGCTACACCTTC.

The chain links TRBV6-5 to TRBJ1-3; D is unresolved. The V end lost 2 bases, the J end lost 0 bases, and 8 bases lay between the germline ends. Germline-derived CDR1 and CDR2 are MNHEY and SVGAGI. CDR3 length equals 15 residues. Here the CDR3 reads CASSYEASSGNTIYF. The CDR3 DNA reads TGTGCCAGCAGTTACGAGGCAAGCTCTGGAAACACCATATATTTT.

V and J are TRBV9 and TRBJ2-3; 10 bases are a match to TRBD2. There are 17 residues in the CDR3. V shed 1 base, J shed 5 bases, and the junction held 10 bases outside the gene matches. From germline, CDR1 is SGDLS and CDR2 YYNGEE. CDR3 sequence (DNA): TGTGCCAGCAGCGTATTTGAGCGGGGGGGCAGTATAGATACGCAGTATTTT. Its translation is CASSVFERGGSIDTQYF.

This rearrangement joins TRBV11-2 to TRBJ1-1; weak D call: TRBD1 (6 bases). This CDR3 is 16 amino acids long. The V gene's germline CDR1 is SGHAT and CDR2 FQNNGV. V lost 6 bases and J 1 base, leaving 18 bases between the germline ends. The CDR3 protein is CASSDLGADPNTEAFF. DNA of the CDR3: TGTGCCAGCAGTGATTTGGGGGCCGACCCGAACACTGAAGCTTTCTTT.

The chain joins TRBV24-1 to TRBJ1-3, with D hard to call. The CDR3 extends over 15 amino acids. V lost 1 base, J lost 4 bases, and 10 bases lay in between. Per germline, CDR1 KGHDR and CDR2 SFDVKD. CDR3 in DNA: TGTGCCACCAGTGATTTCCCGGTTTCGGGAAACACCATATATTTT. Its translation: CATSDFPVSGNTIYF.

The chain employs TRBV6-5 and TRBJ1-2, with TRBD1 matching over 10 bases. CDR1 and CDR2 from the germline V gene are MNHEY and SVGAGI. The CDR3 spans 14 residues. The junction had 11 bases not matched to a gene; V was cut back by 8 bases and J by 8 bases. The DNA of the CDR3 is TGTGCCAGCTCGTTGAGACAGGGGGCAGGAGGCTACACCTTC. Amino acids: CASSLRQGAGGYTF.